Listed below are T cell receptor beta chains from one sample, sequenced in a study of technical replicates of blood from several donors. Here immunoSEQ multiplex PCR was the method, and the copy in TCRdb shows in-frame clones only, minus some. Of 100,000 or so clones listed, less than 96% are singletons. What was sequenced was T cells isolated from PBMCs. Every receptor here comes from a human donor in good health. Both conserved end residues are part of each CDR3. Fields, in order: V gene, J gene, CDR3 protein.

TRBV7-3	TRBJ2-7	CASSLAGGYEQYF
TRBV6-1	TRBJ1-5	CASSQGNNQPQHF
TRBV6-1	TRBJ2-7	CASGDSGVSSYEQYF
TRBV13	TRBJ2-7	CASSRRDRADEQYF
TRBV11-3	TRBJ2-1	CASSWGPNEQFF
TRBV7-3	TRBJ1-3	CASSLTGGGNTIYF
TRBV5-1	TRBJ2-2	CASSLNQRELSGELFF
TRBV7-8	TRBJ2-4	CASSLELAGEGKNIQYF
TRBV28	TRBJ2-5	CASSYGQGFQETQYF
TRBV15	TRBJ1-5	CATSRDISNQPQHF
TRBV7-9	TRBJ2-3	CASSLRQATDTQYF
TRBV9	TRBJ2-5	CASSVGGGNQETQYF
TRBV21-1	TRBJ1-5	CASFCTLGGQPQHF
TRBV28	TRBJ2-7	CASSPDFGGEQYF
TRBV28	TRBJ1-2	CASTTGQIRDNGYTF